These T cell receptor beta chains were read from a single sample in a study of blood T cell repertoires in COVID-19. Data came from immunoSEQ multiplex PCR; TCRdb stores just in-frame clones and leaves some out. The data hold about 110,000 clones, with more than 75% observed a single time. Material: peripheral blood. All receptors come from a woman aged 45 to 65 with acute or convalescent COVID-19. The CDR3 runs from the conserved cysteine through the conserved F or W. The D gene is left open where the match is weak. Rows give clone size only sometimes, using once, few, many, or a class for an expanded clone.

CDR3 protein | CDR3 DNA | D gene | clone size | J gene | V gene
CASSFDSRGGELFF | TGTGCCAGCAGCTTTGACAGTCGGGGCGGGGAACTGTTTTTT | . | . | TRBJ1-4 | TRBV7-2
CASSFSIEGTDTQYF | TGTGCCAGCAGCTTCAGCATTGAGGGCACAGATACGCAGTATTTT | . | . | TRBJ2-3 | TRBV11-2
CASSGGDTEAFF | TGTGCCAGCTCCGGAGGGGACACTGAAGCTTTCTTT | . | . | TRBJ1-1 | TRBV18
CASSLNTYGYTF | TGTGCCAGCAGTTTAAACACCTATGGCTACACCTTC | . | . | TRBJ1-2 | TRBV28
CASSIGELDTDEQYF | TGTGCCAGCTCAATAGGGGAATTGGATACGGACGAGCAGTACTTC | . | . | TRBJ2-7 | TRBV11-2
CASSIGTFNEQFF | TGTGCCAGTAGTATAGGTACTTTCAATGAGCAGTTCTTC | . | . | TRBJ2-1 | TRBV19
CASSYSRRAPGGYTF | TGTGCCAGCAGTTACTCGAGAAGAGCCCCGGGGGGCTACACCTTC | . | . | TRBJ1-2 | TRBV6-5
CSASERSYNEQFF | TGCAGTGCTAGTGAGAGGTCCTACAATGAGCAGTTCTTC | . | . | TRBJ2-1 | TRBV20-1
CASSLGQGARYEQYF | TGTGCCAGCAGCCTCGGACAGGGGGCGAGGTACGAGCAGTACTTC | TRBD1 | . | TRBJ2-7 | TRBV2
CASSLVTGENNEQFF | TGCGCCAGCAGCTTGGTTACAGGGGAGAACAATGAGCAGTTCTTC | TRBD1 | . | TRBJ2-1 | TRBV5-1
CASSQDPAGAQHF | TGTGCCAGCAGCCAAGATCCAGCAGGTGCCCAGCATTTT | . | . | TRBJ1-5 | TRBV4-2
CASMDRLNQPQHF | TGTGCCAGCATGGACAGGTTGAATCAGCCCCAGCATTTT | TRBD1 | . | TRBJ1-5 | TRBV6-5
CASSLARERDRVTYNEQFF | TGTGCCAGCAGCTTGGCCAGGGAACGGGACAGGGTGACCTACAATGAGCAGTTCTTC | TRBD1 | . | TRBJ2-1 | TRBV5-6
CASSLTGIAGARSTDTQYF | TGTGCCAGCAGCCTAACGGGAATAGCGGGAGCGCGGAGCACAGATACGCAGTATTTT | TRBD2 | . | TRBJ2-3 | TRBV3-1/TRBV3-2
CAISAPPGTSAGTEQYF | TGTGCCATCAGTGCCCCCCCTGGGACTAGCGCCGGTACGGAGCAGTACTTC | TRBD2 | . | TRBJ2-7 | TRBV10-3
CASRPNRAAHSPLHF | TGTGCCAGCAGGCCGAACAGGGCAGCCCATTCACCCCTCCACTTT | . | . | TRBJ1-6 | TRBV27
CASSYEQGYSPLHF | TGTGCCAGCAGTTACGAGCAGGGATATTCACCCCTCCACTTT | . | . | TRBJ1-6 | TRBV6-5
CASSVRTSRDEQFF | TGTGCCAGCAGCGTCAGGACTAGCCGTGATGAGCAGTTCTTC | TRBD2 | . | TRBJ2-1 | TRBV9
CASSVEFEQFF | TGTGCCAGCAGCGTGGAGTTTGAGCAGTTCTTC | . | . | TRBJ2-1 | TRBV6-6
CASSDGQGRTVEQYF | TGTGCCAGCAGTGATGGACAGGGCCGCACCGTCGAGCAGTACTTC | TRBD1 | . | TRBJ2-7 | TRBV6-1
CASSLGGKRTDTQYF | TGTGCCAGCAGCTTAGGCGGGAAGCGCACAGATACGCAGTATTTT | . | . | TRBJ2-3 | TRBV11-3
CASSSGLAGSEQYF | TGTGCCAGCTCATCGGGACTAGCGGGAAGCGAGCAGTACTTC | TRBD2 | . | TRBJ2-7 | TRBV18
CASSPREGSTSPLHF | TGTGCCAGCTCACCGAGGGAGGGTTCTACTTCACCCCTCCACTTT | . | . | TRBJ1-6 | TRBV18
CASSSGTSGSHTGELFF | TGTGCCAGTAGTAGCGGGACTAGCGGGAGCCATACCGGGGAGCTGTTTTTT | TRBD2 | . | TRBJ2-2 | TRBV19
CASSLASGQAGELFF | TGCGCCAGCAGCTTGGCCTCAGGGCAAGCCGGGGAGCTGTTTTTT | . | once | TRBJ2-2 | TRBV5-1
CASSLVGRNTGELFF | TGTGCCAGCAGCTTGGTCGGGAGAAACACCGGGGAGCTGTTTTTT | . | . | TRBJ2-2 | TRBV5-6
CASSLGTGGTGELFF | TGTGCCAGCAGTCTCGGGACAGGGGGCACCGGGGAGCTGTTTTTT | TRBD1 | . | TRBJ2-2 | TRBV6-5
CASSRGTGGEKLFF | TGTGCCAGCAGCCGCGGGACAGGGGGTGAAAAACTGTTTTTT | TRBD1 | . | TRBJ1-4 | TRBV3-1/TRBV3-2
CATSDDTSGSFSEQFF | TGTGCCACCAGTGATGATACTAGCGGGAGCTTTAGTGAGCAGTTCTTC | TRBD2 | . | TRBJ2-1 | TRBV24-1
CASSLAGTVEAFF | TGTGCCAGCAGCTTGGCCGGGACAGTTGAAGCTTTCTTT | TRBD1 | . | TRBJ1-1 | TRBV5-6
CASSIRQGAKTEAFF | TGTGCCAGCAGTATACGACAGGGGGCTAAGACTGAAGCTTTCTTT | TRBD1 | . | TRBJ1-1 | TRBV6-4
CASSEAPGEAFF | TGTGCCAGCAGCGAAGCACCGGGTGAAGCTTTCTTT | . | . | TRBJ1-1 | TRBV25-1
CASSPRSGKNIQYF | TGTGCCAGTAGTCCCAGAAGCGGCAAAAACATTCAGTACTTC | . | . | TRBJ2-4 | TRBV19
CASSLQGRGPGNTIYF | TGCGCCAGCAGCTTACAGGGTAGGGGGCCTGGAAACACCATATATTTT | TRBD1 | few | TRBJ1-3 | TRBV5-1
CASRAGTNGNEKLFF | TGCGCCAGCAGGGCCGGGACAAACGGTAATGAAAAACTGTTTTTT | . | . | TRBJ1-4 | TRBV5-1
CSVGARVLAGEQFF | TGCAGCGTTGGCGCTAGGGTACTAGCGGGGGAGCAGTTCTTC | TRBD2 | few | TRBJ2-1 | TRBV29-1
CASSPGQVGFNEQFF | TGCGCCAGCAGCCCGGGACAGGTGGGCTTCAATGAGCAGTTCTTC | TRBD1 | . | TRBJ2-1 | TRBV5-1
CASRTMGAREQYF | TGTGCCAGCAGAACTATGGGGGCGCGGGAGCAGTACTTC | . | . | TRBJ2-7 | TRBV27
CASSERQGVTQYF | TGTGCCAGCAGTGAAAGGCAGGGGGTCACGCAGTATTTT | TRBD1 | once | TRBJ2-3 | TRBV6-4
CASSEGIQHEQFF | TGTGCCAGTAGTGAGGGAATACAGCATGAGCAGTTCTTC | . | . | TRBJ2-1 | TRBV19
CASSLSRYEQYF | TGTGCCAGCAGCTTAAGCCGATACGAGCAGTACTTC | . | . | TRBJ2-7 | TRBV7-9
CASSPMTGGNQPQHF | TGTGCCAGCAGCCCTATGACAGGGGGCAATCAGCCCCAGCATTTT | TRBD1 | . | TRBJ1-5 | TRBV7-2
CATSGPTSGRLDEQYF | TGTGCCACCAGTGGTCCGACTAGCGGGAGACTGGACGAGCAGTACTTC | TRBD2 | . | TRBJ2-7 | TRBV24-1
CASRAGGSGANVLTF | TGTGCCAGCAGGGCAGGGGGCTCTGGGGCCAACGTCCTGACTTTC | TRBD1 | . | TRBJ2-6 | TRBV6-5
CASSLGTDASGTQYF | TGTGCCAGCAGCTTAGGGACAGACGCCTCTGGGACCCAGTACTTC | . | . | TRBJ2-5 | TRBV7-7
CASSTTGGQPQHF | TGTGCCAGCAGTACCACGGGAGGCCAGCCCCAGCATTTT | . | . | TRBJ1-5 | TRBV6-5
CASSTQGGNSPLHF | TGTGCCAGCAGCACACAGGGGGGGAATTCACCCCTCCACTTT | TRBD1 | . | TRBJ1-6 | TRBV11-2
CASSSGAGGANVLTF | TGTGCCAGTAGCTCGGGCGCGGGGGGGGCCAACGTCCTGACTTTC | . | . | TRBJ2-6 | TRBV19
CASSLYRASGANVLTF | TGTGCCAGCAGCTTATACAGAGCCTCTGGGGCCAACGTCCTGACTTTC | . | . | TRBJ2-6 | TRBV11-2
CASSQDLAGVTGELFF | TGTGCCAGCAGCCAAGATCTAGCGGGAGTCACCGGGGAGCTGTTTTTT | TRBD2 | . | TRBJ2-2 | TRBV4-2
CASRAGQGNTDTQYF | TGTGCCAGCAGGGCCGGACAGGGAAACACAGATACGCAGTATTTT | TRBD1 | once | TRBJ2-3 | TRBV6-5
CASRERTGEDTEQYF | TGCGCCAGCAGGGAGAGGACAGGGGAGGATACCGAGCAGTACTTC | TRBD1 | . | TRBJ2-7 | TRBV5-1
CASSSRGKDEKLFF | TGCGCCAGCAGCTCCAGGGGAAAGGATGAAAAACTGTTTTTT | . | once | TRBJ1-4 | TRBV5-1
CASRWDRLLNSPLHF | TGTGCCAGCAGGTGGGACAGACTTCTGAATTCACCCCTCCACTTT | TRBD1 | . | TRBJ1-6 | TRBV6-6
CASSLQGTDTQYF | TGCGCCAGCAGCCTACAGGGTACAGATACGCAGTATTTT | . | . | TRBJ2-3 | TRBV5-1
CASSRTGGVGQPQHF | TGTGCCAGCAGTCGTACAGGGGGCGTTGGTCAGCCCCAGCATTTT | TRBD1 | . | TRBJ1-5 | TRBV28
CASSYPGDRGYEQYF | TGTGCCAGCAGTTACCCTGGGGACAGGGGATACGAGCAGTACTTC | TRBD1 | few | TRBJ2-7 | TRBV6-6
CASSIGHPTGGIVKAKNIQYF | TGTGCCAGCAGCATTGGCCACCCGACAGGGGGCATTGTAAAGGCCAAAAACATTCAGTACTTC | . | . | TRBJ2-4 | TRBV21-1
CASKKGVANTGELFF | TGTGCCAGCAAGAAGGGGGTAGCAAACACCGGGGAGCTGTTTTTT | . | . | TRBJ2-2 | TRBV6-6
CATHRDRDNEQFF | TGTGCCACACACCGGGACAGGGACAATGAGCAGTTCTTC | TRBD1 | . | TRBJ2-1 | TRBV12-3/TRBV12-4